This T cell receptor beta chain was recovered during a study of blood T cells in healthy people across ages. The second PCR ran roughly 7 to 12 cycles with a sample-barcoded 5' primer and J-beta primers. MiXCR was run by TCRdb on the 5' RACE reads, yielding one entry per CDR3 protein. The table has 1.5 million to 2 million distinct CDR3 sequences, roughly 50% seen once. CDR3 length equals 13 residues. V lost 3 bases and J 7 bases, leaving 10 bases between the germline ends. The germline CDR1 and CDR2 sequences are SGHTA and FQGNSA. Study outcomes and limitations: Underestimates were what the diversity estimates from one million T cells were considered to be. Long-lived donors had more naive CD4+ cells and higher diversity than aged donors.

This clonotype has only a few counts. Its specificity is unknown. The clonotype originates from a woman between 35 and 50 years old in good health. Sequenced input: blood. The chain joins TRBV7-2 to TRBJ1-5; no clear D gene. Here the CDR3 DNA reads TGTGCCAGCAGCTTCACCTTCGGGCAGCCCCAGCATTTT. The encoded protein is CASSFTFGQPQHF.